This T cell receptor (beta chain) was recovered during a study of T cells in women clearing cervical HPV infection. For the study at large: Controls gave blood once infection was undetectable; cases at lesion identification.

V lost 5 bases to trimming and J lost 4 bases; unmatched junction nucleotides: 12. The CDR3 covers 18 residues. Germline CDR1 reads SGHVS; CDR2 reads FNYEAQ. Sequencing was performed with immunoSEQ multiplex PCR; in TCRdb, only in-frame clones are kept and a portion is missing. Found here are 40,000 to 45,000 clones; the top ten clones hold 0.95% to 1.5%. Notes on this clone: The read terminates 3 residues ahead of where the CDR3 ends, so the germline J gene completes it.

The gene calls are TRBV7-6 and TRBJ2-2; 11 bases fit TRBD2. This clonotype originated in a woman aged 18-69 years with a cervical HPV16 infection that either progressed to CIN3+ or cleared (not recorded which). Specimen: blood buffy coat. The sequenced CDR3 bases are TGTGCCAGCAGCACCGGACTAGCGGGCGTCAGCGGCACCGGGGAG. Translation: CASSTGLAGVSGTGE. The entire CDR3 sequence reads CASSTGLAGVSGTGELFF.